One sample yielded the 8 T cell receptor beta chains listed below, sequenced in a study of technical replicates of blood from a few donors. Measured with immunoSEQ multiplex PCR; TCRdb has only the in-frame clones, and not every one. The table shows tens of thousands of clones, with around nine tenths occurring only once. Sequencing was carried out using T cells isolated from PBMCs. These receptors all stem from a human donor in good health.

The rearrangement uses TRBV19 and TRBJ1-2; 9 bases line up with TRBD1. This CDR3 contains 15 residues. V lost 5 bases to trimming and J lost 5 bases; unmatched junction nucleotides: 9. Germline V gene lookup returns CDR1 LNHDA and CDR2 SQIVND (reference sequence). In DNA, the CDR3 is TGTGCCAGTAGTCCTCACACCGACAGGGGGTATGGCTACACCTTC. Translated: CASSPHTDRGYGYTF.

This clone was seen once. In DNA form, the CDR3 reads TGTGCCAGCAGTCCCGACAGGGTCGGGGTCGATGAGCAGTTCTTC. It specifies CASSPDRVGVDEQFF. The V and J genes are TRBV6-6 and TRBJ2-1, with 7 bases identical to TRBD1. This CDR3 contains 15 residues. Germline CDR1 reads MNHNY; CDR2 reads SVGAGI (reference sequence). J gave up 8 bases and V 5 bases, and 12 bases lay outside the gene matches.

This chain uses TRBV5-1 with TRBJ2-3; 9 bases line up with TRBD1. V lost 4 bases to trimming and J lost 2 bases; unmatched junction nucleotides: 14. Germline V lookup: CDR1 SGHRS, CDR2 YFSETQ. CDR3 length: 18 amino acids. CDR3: CASSTTGGYKLYTDTQYF. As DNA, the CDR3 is TGCGCCAGCAGCACCACAGGGGGCTATAAACTCTACACAGATACGCAGTATTTT.

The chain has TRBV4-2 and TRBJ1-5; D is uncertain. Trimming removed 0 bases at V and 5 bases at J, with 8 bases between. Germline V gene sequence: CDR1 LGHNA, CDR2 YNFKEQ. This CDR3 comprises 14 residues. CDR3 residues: CASSQDLTDQPQHF. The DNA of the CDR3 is TGTGCCAGCAGCCAAGATCTAACAGATCAGCCCCAGCATTTT.

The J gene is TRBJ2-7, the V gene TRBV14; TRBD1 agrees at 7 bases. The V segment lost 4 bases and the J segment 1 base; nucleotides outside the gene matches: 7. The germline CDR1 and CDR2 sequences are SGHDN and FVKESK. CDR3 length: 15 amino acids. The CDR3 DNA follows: TGTGCCAGCAGCCCATATGGCAGGGGGTCCTACGAGCAGTACTTC. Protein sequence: CASSPYGRGSYEQYF.

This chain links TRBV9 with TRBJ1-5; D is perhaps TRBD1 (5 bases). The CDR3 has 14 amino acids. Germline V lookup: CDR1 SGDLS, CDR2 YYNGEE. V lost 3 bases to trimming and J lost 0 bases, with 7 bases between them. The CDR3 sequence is CASSAGNSNQPQHF. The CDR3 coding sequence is TGTGCCAGCAGCGCAGGGAATAGCAATCAGCCCCAGCATTTT.

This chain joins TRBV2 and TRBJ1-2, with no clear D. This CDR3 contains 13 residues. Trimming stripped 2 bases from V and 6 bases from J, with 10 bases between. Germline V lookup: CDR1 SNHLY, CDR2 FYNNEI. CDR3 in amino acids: CASSEQAPDGYTF. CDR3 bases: TGTGCCAGCAGTGAACAGGCCCCGGATGGCTACACCTTC.

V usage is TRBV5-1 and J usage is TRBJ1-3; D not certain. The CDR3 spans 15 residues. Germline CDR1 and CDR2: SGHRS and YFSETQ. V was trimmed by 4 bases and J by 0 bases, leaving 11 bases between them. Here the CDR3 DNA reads TGCGCCAGCAGCACATCTCCTGGCTCTGGAAACACCATATATTTT. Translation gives CASSTSPGSGNTIYF.